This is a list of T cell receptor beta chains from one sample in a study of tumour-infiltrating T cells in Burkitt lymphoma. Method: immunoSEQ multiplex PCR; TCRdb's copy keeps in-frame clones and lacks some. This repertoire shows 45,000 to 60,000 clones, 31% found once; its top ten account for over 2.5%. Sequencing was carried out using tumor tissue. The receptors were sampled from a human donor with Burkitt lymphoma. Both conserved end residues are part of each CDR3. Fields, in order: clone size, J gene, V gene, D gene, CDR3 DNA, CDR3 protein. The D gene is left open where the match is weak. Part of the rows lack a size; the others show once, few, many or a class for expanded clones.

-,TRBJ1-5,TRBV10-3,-,TGTGCCATCAGTGACGAAATCGGTCAGCCCCGGCATTTT,CAISDEIGQPRHF
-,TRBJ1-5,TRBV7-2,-,TGTGCCAGCAGCTTGGGGCAGCGGAATCAGCCCCAGCATTTT,CASSLGQRNQPQHF
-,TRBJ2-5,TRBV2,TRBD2,TGTGCCAGCAGGGCCGGGACTAGCATAGAGACCCAGTACTTC,CASRAGTSIETQYF
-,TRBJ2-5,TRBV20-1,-,TGCAGTGCACCTAGCCCGGGGACCCAGTACTTC,CSAPSPGTQYF
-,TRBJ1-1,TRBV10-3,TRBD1,TGTGCCATCAGGAACCGACAGGGGACGGCTGAAGCTTTCTTT,CAIRNRQGTAEAFF
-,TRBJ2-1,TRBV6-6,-,TGTGCCAGCAGTCCACGGGACTGGTACAATGAGCAGTTCTTC,CASSPRDWYNEQFF
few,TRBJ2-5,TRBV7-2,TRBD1,TGTGCCAGCAGCCGGACAGGATCCGGCGAGACCCAGTACTTC,CASSRTGSGETQYF
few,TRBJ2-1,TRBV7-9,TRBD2,TGTGCCAGCAGCTTACCAATAGCGGGACCCCTAGGACCCTACAATGAGCAGTTCTTC,CASSLPIAGPLGPYNEQFF
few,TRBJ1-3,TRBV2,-,TGTGCCAGCAGTGAAGGAGGACGCACCATATATTTT,CASSEGGRTIYF
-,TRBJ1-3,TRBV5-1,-,TGCGCCAGCAGCTTGGGACACCTCCTCTCTGGAAACACCATATATTTT,CASSLGHLLSGNTIYF
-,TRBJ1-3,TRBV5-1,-,TGCGCCAGCAGGACAGGCTCTGGAAACACCATATATTTT,CASRTGSGNTIYF
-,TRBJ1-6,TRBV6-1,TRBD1,TGTGCCAGCAGTGTTTCTCAGGGGGCGCGTAGTTCACCCCTCCACTTT,CASSVSQGARSSPLHF
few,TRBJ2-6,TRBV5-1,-,TGCGCCAGCAGCTGGACTGGGACCTCTGGGGCCAACGTCCTGACTTTC,CASSWTGTSGANVLTF
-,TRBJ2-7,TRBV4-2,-,TGTGCCAGCAATCAGAGGGGGGCCTACGAGCAGTACTTC,CASNQRGAYEQYF
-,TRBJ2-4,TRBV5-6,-,TGTGCCAGCAGCTTGCCCGACCGCAGCATTCAGTACTTC,CASSLPDRSIQYF
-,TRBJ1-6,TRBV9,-,TGTGCCAGCAGCGTAGGGCAGAATAATTCACCCCTCCACTTT,CASSVGQNNSPLHF
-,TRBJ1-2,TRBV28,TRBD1,TGTGCCAGCCTACAGGGGGCAGGAGGCTACACCTTC,CASLQGAGGYTF
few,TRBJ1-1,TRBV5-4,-,TGTGCCAGCAGCTTGGCTCGAGTGAACACTGAAGCTTTCTTT,CASSLARVNTEAFF
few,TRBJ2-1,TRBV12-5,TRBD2,TGTGCTAGTGGCCGTAGCGGGGGGCGCCAAGACAATGAGCAGTTCTTC,CASGRSGGRQDNEQFF
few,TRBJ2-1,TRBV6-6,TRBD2,TGTGCCAGCAGCCCCTCGAGCGGGGGGTTTGTTGAGCAGTTCTTC,CASSPSSGGFVEQFF
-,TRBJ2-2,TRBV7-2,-,TGTGCCAGCAGCTCCGGGTGGGGATACACCGGGGAGCTGTTTTTT,CASSSGWGYTGELFF
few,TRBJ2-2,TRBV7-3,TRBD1,TGTGCCAGCAGCGGGACAGGGACCGGGGAGCTGTTTTTT,CASSGTGTGELFF
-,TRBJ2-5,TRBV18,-,TGTGCCAGCTCACCAATGGCAGGGCAATGGGAAGAGACCCAGTACTTC,CASSPMAGQWEETQYF
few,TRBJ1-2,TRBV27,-,TGTGCCAGCAGTCCCCGTTCGGGGTTCTATGGCTACACCTTC,CASSPRSGFYGYTF
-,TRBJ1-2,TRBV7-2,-,TGTGCCAGCAGCTTAAATACAGGGCAAGGCTACACCTTC,CASSLNTGQGYTF
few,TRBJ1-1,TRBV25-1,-,TGTGCCAGCAGTGACGATTGGACTGAAGCTTTCTTT,CASSDDWTEAFF
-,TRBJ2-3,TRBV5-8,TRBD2,TGTGCCAGCAGGGGGCAAGCCCCGGGGCTAGCGGGTTTGAATACGCAGTATTTT,CASRGQAPGLAGLNTQYF
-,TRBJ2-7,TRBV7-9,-,TGTGCCAGCAGCTTAGCAGGGAGTGGCGAGCAGTACTTC,CASSLAGSGEQYF
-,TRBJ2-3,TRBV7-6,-,TGTGCCAGCAGCCCGGGGGAGTATACGCAGTATTTT,CASSPGEYTQYF
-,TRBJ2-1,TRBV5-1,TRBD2,TGCGCCAGCACCGTGGGGGGGTCCGACAATGAGCAGTTCTTC,CASTVGGSDNEQFF
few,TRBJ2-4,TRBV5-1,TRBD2,TGCGCCAGCAGCGTCGGGAGGGGGGTTCACTACTTC,CASSVGRGVHYF
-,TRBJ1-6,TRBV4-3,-,TGCGCCAGCAGCACCCGCGGGTCTAATAATTCACCCCTCCACTTT,CASSTRGSNNSPLHF
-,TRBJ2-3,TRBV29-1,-,TGCAGCGTTGTTTCCCTAGGGGTGGGTACGCAGTATTTT,CSVVSLGVGTQYF
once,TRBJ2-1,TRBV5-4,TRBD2,TGTGCCAGCAGCTTCCGTTTCGGGGGGGCCTTTGAGCAGTTCTTC,CASSFRFGGAFEQFF
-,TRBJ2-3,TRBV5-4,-,TGTGCCAGCAGCTTGAGGGGAACAGATACGCAGTATTTT,CASSLRGTDTQYF
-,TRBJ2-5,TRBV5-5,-,TGTGCCAGCAGCTTCGGTAGCGGACAAGAGACCCAGTACTTC,CASSFGSGQETQYF
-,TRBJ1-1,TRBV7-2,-,TGTGCCAGCAGCTTCTCGTTTAGGGCTTTCTTT,CASSFSFRAFF
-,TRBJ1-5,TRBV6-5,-,TGTGCCAGCAGTTACTCAGGGGCCGGCAATCAGCCCCAGCATTTT,CASSYSGAGNQPQHF
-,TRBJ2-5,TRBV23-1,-,TGCGCCAGCAGCGGCCCGGGTTGTCGGGGACAAGAGACCCAGTACTTC,CASSGPGCRGQETQYF
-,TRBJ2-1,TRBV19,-,TGTGCCAGCCTTAACGGGGGATCGCAGTTCTTC,CASLNGGSQFF
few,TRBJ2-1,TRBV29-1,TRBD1,TGCAGCGTGGAGGACAGGTTCCAGCAGTTCTTC,CSVEDRFQQFF
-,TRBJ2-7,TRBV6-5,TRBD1,TGTGCCAGCAGACGCCGACAGGGGTACGAGCAGTACTTC,CASRRRQGYEQYF
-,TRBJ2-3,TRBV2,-,TGTGCCAGCAGTGTAGCGGATACGCAGTATTTT,CASSVADTQYF
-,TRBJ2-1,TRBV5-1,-,TGCGCCAGCAGCTTGACGCTCAGCTCCTACAATGAGCAGTTCTTC,CASSLTLSSYNEQFF